One sample yielded the 4 T cell receptor beta chains listed below, sequenced in a study of cytomegalovirus exposure and HLA in healthy donors. Use of 60 Vbeta and 13 Jbeta primers characterized the PCR. Some clones are missing from TCRdb's copy, which holds only in-frame ones; the method was immunoSEQ multiplex PCR. The table lists approximately 210,000 clones, roughly 80% of them singletons. Sequenced input: PBMCs. The receptors originated from a male donor in good health and CMV-seropositive.

There are a few counts of this clone. This sample also contains other DNA sequences that code for the same CDR3. The CDR3 bases are TGTGCCAGCAGCTTAGCGCGACAGCTCAATCAGCCCCAGCATTTT. Translation: CASSLARQLNQPQHF. The chain employs TRBV7-8 and TRBJ1-5; D possibly corresponds to TRBD1 (5 bases). The CDR3 length is 15 residues. Trimming shortened V by 0 bases and J by 3 bases, and 9 bases separated the two germline ends. CDR1 and CDR2 from the germline V gene are SGHVS and FQNEAQ.

The DNA of the CDR3 is TGTGCCAGCAGGAGGATCGGACGGGAAAATCAGCCCCAGCATTTT. Translation gives CASRRIGRENQPQHF. V is TRBV6-5 and J is TRBJ1-5; D ambiguous. Trimming shortened V by 6 bases and J by 4 bases, and 16 bases separated the two germline ends. CDR1 is MNHEY, CDR2 SVGAGI, per germline. The CDR3 totals 15 residues.

This clone has a single count. The chain is built from TRBV6-1 and TRBJ1-5; the D gene is possibly TRBD1 (6 bases). V was clipped by 4 bases and J by 1 base, with 11 bases between them. Germline V gene lookup returns CDR1 MNHNS and CDR2 SASEGT. The CDR3 runs to 15 residues. The CDR3 here is CASSAMGQSNQPQHF. Written as DNA, the CDR3 is TGTGCCAGCAGTGCGATGGGACAAAGCAATCAGCCCCAGCATTTT.

CDR3: CASGTSGSYEQYF. The DNA of the CDR3 is TGTGCCAGCGGGACTAGCGGCTCCTACGAGCAGTACTTC. V gene TRBV7-3 combines with J gene TRBJ2-7, with TRBD2 identical over 11 bases. The J segment lost 0 bases and the V segment lost 8 bases, leaving 0 bases of the junction unmatched. The germline V gene has CDR1 SGHTA and CDR2 FQGTGA. This CDR3 is built from 13 residues.